This T cell receptor (beta chain) came from a study of cytomegalovirus exposure and HLA in healthy donors. Trimming shortened V by 4 bases and J by 4 bases, and 25 bases separated the two germline ends. Per the germline V gene, CDR1 is KGHSH and CDR2 is LQKENI. The CDR3 sequence is 18 residues long. PCR employed 60 Vbeta and 13 Jbeta primers. The table came from immunoSEQ multiplex PCR; TCRdb's copy has only in-frame clones and leaves some out. The sample table includes roughly 190,000 clones. The chain employs TRBV18 and TRBJ2-5, with D tentatively TRBD1 (6 bases). The receptor's source is a woman younger than 35 in good health and CMV-seropositive. The sequencing sample was made of PBMCs. In DNA form, the CDR3 reads TGTGCCAGCTCACAGGGACACACAGGCCCCATCAGGCGAGAGACCCAGTACTTC. Amino acids: CASSQGHTGPIRRETQYF.